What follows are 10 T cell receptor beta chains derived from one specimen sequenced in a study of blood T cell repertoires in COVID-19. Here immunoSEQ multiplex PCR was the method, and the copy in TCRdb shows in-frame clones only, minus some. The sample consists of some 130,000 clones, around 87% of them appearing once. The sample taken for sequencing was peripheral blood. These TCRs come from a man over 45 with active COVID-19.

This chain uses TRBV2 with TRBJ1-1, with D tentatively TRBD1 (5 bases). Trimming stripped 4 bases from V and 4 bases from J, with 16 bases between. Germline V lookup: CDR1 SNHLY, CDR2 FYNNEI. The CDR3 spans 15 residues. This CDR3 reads CASSGLEGSGTEAFF. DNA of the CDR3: TGTGCCAGCAGTGGGTTGGAGGGGTCGGGCACTGAAGCTTTCTTT.

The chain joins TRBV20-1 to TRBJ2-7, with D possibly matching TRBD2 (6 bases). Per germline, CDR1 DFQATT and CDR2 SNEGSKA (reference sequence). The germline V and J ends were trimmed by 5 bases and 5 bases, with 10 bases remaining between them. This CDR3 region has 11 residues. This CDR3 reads CSARGLHEQYF. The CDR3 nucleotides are TGCAGTGCTCGGGGGTTACACGAGCAGTACTTC.

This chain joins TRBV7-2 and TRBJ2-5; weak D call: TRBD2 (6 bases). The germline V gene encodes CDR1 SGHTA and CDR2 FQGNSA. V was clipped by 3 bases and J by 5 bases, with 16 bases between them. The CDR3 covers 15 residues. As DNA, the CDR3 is TGTGCCAGCAGCTTTACGCGGGGCCGGGAGGAGACCCAGTACTTC. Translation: CASSFTRGREETQYF.

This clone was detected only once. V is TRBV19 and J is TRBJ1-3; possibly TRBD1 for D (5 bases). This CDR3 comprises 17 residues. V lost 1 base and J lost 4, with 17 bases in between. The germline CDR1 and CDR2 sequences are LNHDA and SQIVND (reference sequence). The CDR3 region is CASSIAGRAGRGNTIYF. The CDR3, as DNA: TGTGCCAGTAGTATAGCGGGCAGGGCCGGACGGGGAAACACCATATATTTT. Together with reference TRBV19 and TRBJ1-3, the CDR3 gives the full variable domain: DGGITQSPKYLFRKEGQNVTLSCEQNLNHDAMYWYRQDPGQGLRLIYYSQIVNDFQKGDIAEGYSVSREKKESFPLTVTSAQKNPTAFYLCASSIAGRAGRGNTIYFGEGSWLTVV.

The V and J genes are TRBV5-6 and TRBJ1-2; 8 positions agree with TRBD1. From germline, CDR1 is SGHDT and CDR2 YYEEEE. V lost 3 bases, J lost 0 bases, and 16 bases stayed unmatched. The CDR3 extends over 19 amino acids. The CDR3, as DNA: TGTGCCAGCAGCTCGCTCCGTGGGACAGGACGTCGATCTAACTATGGCTACACCTTC. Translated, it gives CASSSLRGTGRRSNYGYTF.

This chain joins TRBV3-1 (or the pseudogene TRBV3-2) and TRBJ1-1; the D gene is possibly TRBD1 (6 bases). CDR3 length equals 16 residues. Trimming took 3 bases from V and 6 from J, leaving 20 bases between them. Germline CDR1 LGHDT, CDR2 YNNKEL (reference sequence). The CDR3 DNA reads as TGTGCCAGCAGCCATGGGGCTCTCCGGGGGGCTTCTGAAGCTTTCTTT. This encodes CASSHGALRGASEAFF.

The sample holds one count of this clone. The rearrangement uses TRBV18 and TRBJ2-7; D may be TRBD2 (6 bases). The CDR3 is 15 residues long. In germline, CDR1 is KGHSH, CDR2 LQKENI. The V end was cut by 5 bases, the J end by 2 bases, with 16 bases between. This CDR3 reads CASSAGLTDTYEQYF. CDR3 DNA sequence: TGTGCCAGCTCAGCGGGACTCACAGATACCTACGAGCAGTACTTC.

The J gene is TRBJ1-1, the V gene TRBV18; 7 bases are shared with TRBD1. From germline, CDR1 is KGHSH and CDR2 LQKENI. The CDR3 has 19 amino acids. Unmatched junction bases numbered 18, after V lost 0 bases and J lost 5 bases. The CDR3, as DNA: TGTGCCAGCTCACCACCGAGTTCTGGGACAGCCCTAAGGGGAACTGAAGCTTTCTTT. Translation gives CASSPPSSGTALRGTEAFF.

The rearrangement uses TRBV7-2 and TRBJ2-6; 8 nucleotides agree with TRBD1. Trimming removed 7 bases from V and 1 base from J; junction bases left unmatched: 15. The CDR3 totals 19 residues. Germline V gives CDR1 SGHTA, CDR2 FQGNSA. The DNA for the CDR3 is TGTGCCAGCAACCTTTATGGAGGACAGGGCCCTTCTGGGGCCAACGTCCTGACTTTC. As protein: CASNLYGGQGPSGANVLTF.

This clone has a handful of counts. The CDR3 coding sequence is TGTGCCAGCAGGCGCACTAGCGGGGAGAGTGGGGAGCTGTTTTTT. Protein product: CASRRTSGESGELFF. V is TRBV7-2 and J is TRBJ2-2; TRBD2 matches 10 bases. CDR1 is SGHTA, CDR2 FQGNSA, per germline. The CDR3 is made up of 15 amino acids. After removal of 6 bases from V and 8 bases from J, the junction contained 9 bases not matched to a gene.